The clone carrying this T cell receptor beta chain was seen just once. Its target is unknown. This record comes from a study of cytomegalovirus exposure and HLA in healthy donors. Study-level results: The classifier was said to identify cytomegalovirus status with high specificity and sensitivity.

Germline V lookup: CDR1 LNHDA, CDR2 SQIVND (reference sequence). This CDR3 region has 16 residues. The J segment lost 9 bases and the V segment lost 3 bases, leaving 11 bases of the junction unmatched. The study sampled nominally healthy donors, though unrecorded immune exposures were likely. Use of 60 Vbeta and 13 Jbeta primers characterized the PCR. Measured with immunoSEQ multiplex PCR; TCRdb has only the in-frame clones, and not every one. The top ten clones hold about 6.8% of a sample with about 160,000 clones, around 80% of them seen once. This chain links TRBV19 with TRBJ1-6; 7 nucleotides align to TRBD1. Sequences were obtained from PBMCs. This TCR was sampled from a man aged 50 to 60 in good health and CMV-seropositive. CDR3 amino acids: CASSIRPDRRSSPLHF. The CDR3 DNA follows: TGTGCCAGTAGTATTCGGCCGGACAGGCGGAGTTCACCCCTCCACTTT.